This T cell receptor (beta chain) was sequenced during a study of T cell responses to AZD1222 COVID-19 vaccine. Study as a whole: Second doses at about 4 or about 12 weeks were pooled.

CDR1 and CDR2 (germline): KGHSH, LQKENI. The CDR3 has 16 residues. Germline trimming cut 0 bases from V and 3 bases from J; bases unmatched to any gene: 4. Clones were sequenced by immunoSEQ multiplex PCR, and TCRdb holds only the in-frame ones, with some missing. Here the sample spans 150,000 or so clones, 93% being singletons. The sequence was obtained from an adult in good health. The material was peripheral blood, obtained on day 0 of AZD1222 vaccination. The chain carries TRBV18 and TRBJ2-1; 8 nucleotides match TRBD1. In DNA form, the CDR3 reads TGTGCCAGCTCACCACCACAGGGACAGGTCTACAATGAGCAGTTCTTC. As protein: CASSPPQGQVYNEQFF. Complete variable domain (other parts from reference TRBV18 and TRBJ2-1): NAGVMQNPRHLVRRRGQEARLRCSPMKGHSHVYWYRQLPEEGLKFMVYLQKENIIDESGMPKERFSAEFPKEGPSILRIQQVVRGDSAAYFCASSPPQGQVYNEQFFGPGTRLTVL.